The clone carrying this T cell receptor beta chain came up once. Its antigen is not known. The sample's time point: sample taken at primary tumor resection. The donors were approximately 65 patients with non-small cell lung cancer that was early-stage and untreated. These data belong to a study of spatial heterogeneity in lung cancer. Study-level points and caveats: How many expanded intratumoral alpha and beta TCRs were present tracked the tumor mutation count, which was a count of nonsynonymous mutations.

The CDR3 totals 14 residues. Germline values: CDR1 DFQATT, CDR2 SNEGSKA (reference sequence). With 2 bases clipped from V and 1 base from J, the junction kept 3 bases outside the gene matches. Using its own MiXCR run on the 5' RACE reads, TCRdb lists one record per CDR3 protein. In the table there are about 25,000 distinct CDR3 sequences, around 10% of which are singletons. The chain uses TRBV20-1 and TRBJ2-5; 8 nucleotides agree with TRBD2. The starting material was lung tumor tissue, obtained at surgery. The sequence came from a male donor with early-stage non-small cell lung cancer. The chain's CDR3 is CSARRLALQETQYF. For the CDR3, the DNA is TGCAGTGCTAGACGACTAGCGCTCCAAGAGACCCAGTACTTC.